Listed below are T cell receptor beta chains from one sample, sequenced in a study of monozygotic twins with inflammatory bowel disease. For each CDR3 protein, TCRdb gives one entry from its re-call of the 5' RACE reads, without DNA. The repertoire table contains about 170,000 distinct CDR3 sequences. The sample comprised blood. The receptors shown here come from a human donor with ulcerative colitis or Crohn's disease, or a healthy co-twin of an affected twin (not recorded which). CDR3s include the opening cysteine and the closing phenylalanine or tryptophan.

CDR3 length: 15; V gene: TRBV29-1; J gene: TRBJ2-3; CDR3 protein: CSLPPSGASTDTQYF
CDR3 length: 14; V gene: TRBV4-1; J gene: TRBJ2-1; CDR3 protein: CASSQELVRNEQFF
CDR3 length: 15; V gene: TRBV14; J gene: TRBJ2-3; CDR3 protein: CASSQDKLHTDTQYF
CDR3 length: 13; V gene: TRBV2; J gene: TRBJ2-1; CDR3 protein: CAKPGLAGSEQFF
CDR3 length: 16; V gene: TRBV7-9; J gene: TRBJ2-7; CDR3 protein: CASSYTGTSGSDEQYF
CDR3 length: 12; V gene: TRBV5-1; J gene: TRBJ1-1; CDR3 protein: CASSLEGNEAFF
CDR3 length: 14; V gene: TRBV29-1; J gene: TRBJ1-4; CDR3 protein: CSVPAGQGEEKLFF
CDR3 length: 15; V gene: TRBV2; J gene: TRBJ1-5; CDR3 protein: CASQSTRTSNQPQHF
CDR3 length: 14; V gene: TRBV19; J gene: TRBJ2-1; CDR3 protein: CASQTGGLYNEQFF
CDR3 length: 17; V gene: TRBV20-1; J gene: TRBJ2-7; CDR3 protein: CSASYHILTEYSYEQYF
CDR3 length: 18; V gene: TRBV7-2; J gene: TRBJ2-1; CDR3 protein: CASSFRGVASLSYNEQFF
CDR3 length: 15; V gene: TRBV4-3; J gene: TRBJ2-7; CDR3 protein: CASSQSGRGLWEQYF
CDR3 length: 14; V gene: TRBV20-1; J gene: TRBJ2-1; CDR3 protein: CSAQTSGLYNEQFF
CDR3 length: 17; V gene: TRBV2; J gene: TRBJ2-5; CDR3 protein: CASSVPLGQGAMETQYF
CDR3 length: 21; V gene: TRBV2; J gene: TRBJ1-5; CDR3 protein: CASGLHRRPVSRAYSNQPQHF
CDR3 length: 14; V gene: TRBV5-5; J gene: TRBJ2-5; CDR3 protein: CASSLENRVETQYF
CDR3 length: 12; V gene: TRBV12-3/TRBV12-4; J gene: TRBJ1-1; CDR3 protein: CASSLGVTEAFF
CDR3 length: 15; V gene: TRBV6-2/TRBV6-3; J gene: TRBJ1-5; CDR3 protein: CASTLDRGHGQPQHF
CDR3 length: 14; V gene: TRBV24-1; J gene: TRBJ2-6; CDR3 protein: CATGGTAGANVLTF
CDR3 length: 11; V gene: TRBV20-1; J gene: TRBJ2-7; CDR3 protein: CSAGTAYEQYF